This T cell receptor beta chain was identified in a study of shared clonotypes between healthy human individuals. Whole-study context: For every donor, three CD4 naive, three CD4 memory, two CD8 naive and one CD8 memory plates were used.

Sequencing used immunoSEQ multiplex PCR; TCRdb keeps in-frame clones, though not all of them. Among some 500,000 clones listed, about 96% were seen once. In germline, CDR1 is LGHNA, CDR2 YNFKEQ. The CDR3 runs to 15 residues. V dropped 4 bases and J dropped 0; count of bases not matched to a gene: 1. The receptor comes from a woman aged 25 to 45 in good health. Sequenced sample: naive CD4+ T cells sorted from blood. Subset given: CD45RA+ positively selected. The V gene is TRBV4-2, the J gene TRBJ2-7; 12 positions agree with TRBD2. CDR3 protein: CASSPTSGSSYEQYF. In DNA form, the CDR3 reads TGTGCCAGCAGCCCGACTAGCGGGAGCTCCTACGAGCAGTACTTC.